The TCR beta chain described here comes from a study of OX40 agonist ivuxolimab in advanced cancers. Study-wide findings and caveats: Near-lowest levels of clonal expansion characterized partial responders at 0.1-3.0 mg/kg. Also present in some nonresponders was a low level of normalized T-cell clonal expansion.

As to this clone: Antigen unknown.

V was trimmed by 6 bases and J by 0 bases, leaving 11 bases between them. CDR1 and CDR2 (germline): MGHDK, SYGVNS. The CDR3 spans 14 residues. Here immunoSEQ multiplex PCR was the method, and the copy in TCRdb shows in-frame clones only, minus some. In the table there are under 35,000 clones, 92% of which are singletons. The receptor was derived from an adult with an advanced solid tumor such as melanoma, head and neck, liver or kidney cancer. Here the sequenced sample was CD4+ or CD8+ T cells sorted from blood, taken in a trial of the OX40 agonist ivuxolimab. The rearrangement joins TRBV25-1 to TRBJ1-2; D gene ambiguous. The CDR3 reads CASSGGSSNYGYTF. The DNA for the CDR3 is TGTGCCAGCAGCGGAGGGTCCTCTAACTATGGCTACACCTTC.